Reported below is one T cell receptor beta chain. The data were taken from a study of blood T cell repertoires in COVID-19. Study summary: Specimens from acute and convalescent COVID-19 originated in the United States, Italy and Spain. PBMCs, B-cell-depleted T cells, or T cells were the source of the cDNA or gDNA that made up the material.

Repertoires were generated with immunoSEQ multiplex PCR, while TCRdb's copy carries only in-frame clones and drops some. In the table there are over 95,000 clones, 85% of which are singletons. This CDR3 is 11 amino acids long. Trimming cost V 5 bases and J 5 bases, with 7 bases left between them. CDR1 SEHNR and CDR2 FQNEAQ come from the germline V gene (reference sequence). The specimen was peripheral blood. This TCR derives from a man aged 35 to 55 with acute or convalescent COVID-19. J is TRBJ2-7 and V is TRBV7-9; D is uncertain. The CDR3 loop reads CASSESDEQYF. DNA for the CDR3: TGTGCCAGCAGCGAATCGGACGAGCAGTACTTC.